The following is a TCR beta chain sequence with its context. The data derive from a study of PD-L1 blockade in urothelial cancer. Time point noted: pretreatment peripheral blood. Clones were read by immunoSEQ multiplex PCR, and TCRdb kept only the in-frame ones, dropping some. Among 90,000 or so clones listed, nearly 90% were seen once. The CDR3 runs 15 residues. The V and J ends lost 6 bases and 7 bases respectively, with 21 bases between them. The germline CDR1 and CDR2 sequences are SGHTA and FQGNSA. The chain carries TRBV7-2 and TRBJ2-5, with a weak D call TRBD2 (7 bases). This sequence was found in a man in his 60s with urothelial cancer. The sample here was PBMCs, taken around atezolizumab (anti-PD-L1) treatment. In DNA, the CDR3 is TGTGCCAGCAGAGGGGCGGGGGCCCCTTTTGGGACCCAGTACTTC. Its translation is CASRGAGAPFGTQYF.